A single sample gave rise to the 30 T cell receptor beta chains below, sequenced in a study of blood T cell repertoires in COVID-19. Clones were sequenced by immunoSEQ multiplex PCR, and TCRdb holds only the in-frame ones, with some missing. Here the sample spans about 160,000 clones, 65% to 90% being singletons. Material for sequencing was peripheral blood. These receptors were collected from a man in his 70s with acute or convalescent COVID-19.

V and J are TRBV5-1 and TRBJ2-1; TRBD2 aligns across 13 bases. J was trimmed by 6 bases and V by 4 bases; bases with no gene match: 1. Germline-derived CDR1 and CDR2 are SGHRS and YFSETQ. This CDR3 has 14 residues. The CDR3 region has the DNA TGCGCCAGCAGCGGACTAGCGGGAGCCAATGAGCAGTTCTTC. Protein sequence: CASSGLAGANEQFF.

V is TRBV28 and J is TRBJ2-2; tentative D call: TRBD2 (5 bases). This CDR3 is 15 amino acids long. The V gene's germline CDR1 is MDHEN and CDR2 SYDVKM. With 7 bases removed from V and 7 bases from J, the gap between germline ends came to 19 bases. CDR3 region: CASKRRPEEGGELFF. The CDR3 nucleotides are TGTGCCAGCAAAAGGAGGCCCGAAGAGGGCGGGGAGCTGTTTTTT.

This clone has a single count. The rearrangement uses TRBV3-1 (or the pseudogene TRBV3-2) and TRBJ2-1; 12 bases fit TRBD1. Germline V gives CDR1 LGHDT, CDR2 YNNKEL (reference sequence). The length of the CDR3 is 15 residues. J gave up 9 bases and V 0 bases, and 3 bases lay outside the gene matches. CDR3 bases: TGTGCCAGCAGCCAAGAAGGGACAGGGGGCCCTGAGCAGTTCTTC. Its protein is CASSQEGTGGPEQFF.

The gene calls are TRBV7-6 and TRBJ2-4; 8 bases fit TRBD1. Per the germline V gene, CDR1 is SGHVS and CDR2 is FNYEAQ. V was clipped by 5 bases and J by 7 bases; unmatched bases: 13. The CDR3 consists of 16 residues. Here the CDR3 reads CASSPWPGQGSNIQYF. As DNA, the CDR3 is TGTGCCAGCAGCCCCTGGCCAGGACAGGGAAGTAACATTCAGTACTTC.

The chain combines TRBV7-6 with TRBJ2-1; 16 nucleotides match TRBD2. The ends lost 4 bases at V and 8 bases at J; junction bases unmatched: 8. The CDR3 is 17 amino acids. Germline V gene data show CDR1 as SGHVS and CDR2 as FNYEAQ. The CDR3 DNA reads as TGTGCCAGCAGCTATAGCGGGACTAGCGGGAGGGTCTATGAGCAGTTCTTC. Amino acids: CASSYSGTSGRVYEQFF.

J is TRBJ1-6 and V is TRBV28; 7 bases fit TRBD1. The trim removed 6 bases at V and 8 bases at J, leaving 7 bases unmatched. The CDR3 consists of 14 residues. Looked up from germline, CDR1 is MDHEN and CDR2 is SYDVKM. The CDR3 reads CASSYTGDYSPLHF. The CDR3 DNA reads TGTGCCAGCAGCTACACAGGGGATTATTCACCCCTCCACTTT.

This chain joins TRBV5-6 and TRBJ1-3; D is unresolved. Germline lookup yields CDR1 SGHDT and CDR2 YYEEEE. The CDR3 totals 12 residues. V lost 6 bases to trimming and J lost 3 bases, with 7 bases between them. The CDR3 coding sequence is TGTGCCAGCACCGGAGATGGAAACACCATATATTTT. It specifies CASTGDGNTIYF.

This chain joins TRBV27 and TRBJ2-1, with D perhaps TRBD2 (6 bases). CDR1 is MNHEY, CDR2 SMNVEV, per germline (reference sequence). The CDR3 runs to 15 residues. Trimming left V 3 bases short and J 2 bases short, with 11 bases between. CDR3 bases: TGTGCCAGCAGTTTCGTCGGGACTCCCTACAATGAGCAGTTCTTC. This sequence encodes CASSFVGTPYNEQFF.

V usage is TRBV6-5 and J usage is TRBJ2-5; 7 positions match TRBD1. Germline trimming cut 5 bases from V and 9 bases from J; bases unmatched to any gene: 12. The CDR3 sequence is 14 residues long. Germline V gene data show CDR1 as MNHEY and CDR2 as SVGAGI. CDR3 amino acids: CASSPGQVPKAQYF. DNA for the CDR3: TGTGCCAGCAGTCCTGGACAGGTACCCAAGGCCCAGTACTTC.

The CDR3 reads CASSSSGSGANEQFF. CDR3 coding DNA: TGTGCCAGCAGCAGCAGCGGGAGCGGAGCGAATGAGCAGTTCTTC. This chain links TRBV13 with TRBJ2-1, with 8 bases aligning to TRBD2. The V gene's germline CDR1 is PRHDT and CDR2 FYEKMQ (reference sequence). The trim removed 5 bases at V and 7 bases at J, leaving 10 bases unmatched. This CDR3 spans 15 amino acids.

This chain's CDR3 is CASSPGQGEEKLFF. As DNA, the CDR3 is TGTGCCAGCTCACCAGGGCAGGGGGAGGAAAAACTGTTTTTT. The V call is TRBV18, the J call TRBJ1-4, with 7 positions matching TRBD1. The J segment lost 8 bases and the V segment lost 2 bases, leaving 5 bases of the junction unmatched. The CDR3 runs 14 residues. Per germline, CDR1 KGHSH and CDR2 LQKENI. The entire variable domain, with the rest obtained from reference TRBV18 and TRBJ1-4, is as follows: NAGVMQNPRHLVRRRGQEARLRCSPMKGHSHVYWYRQLPEEGLKFMVYLQKENIIDESGMPKERFSAEFPKEGPSILRIQQVVRGDSAAYFCASSPGQGEEKLFFGSGTQLSVL.

This sequence joins TRBV3-1 (or the pseudogene TRBV3-2) and TRBJ1-1, with 10 bases lining up with TRBD1. The V and J ends lost 6 bases and 12 bases, in that order; junction bases with no gene match: 7. Germline CDR1 is LGHDT and CDR2 is YNNKEL (reference sequence). This CDR3 is built from 12 residues. The CDR3 coding sequence is TGTGCCAGCAGTCCCGGGACAGGGGTATCTTTCTTT. Translation: CASSPGTGVSFF.

This clone has a handful of counts. V gene TRBV3-1 (or the pseudogene TRBV3-2) combines with J gene TRBJ2-7; tentatively, D is TRBD2 (6 bases). From germline, CDR1 is LGHDT and CDR2 YNNKEL (reference sequence). V lost 6 bases and J 6 bases, leaving 18 bases between the germline ends. CDR3 length equals 14 residues. The CDR3 nucleotides read TGTGCCAGCAGTCAGCTCGGCGTCGGGGGCGAGCAGTACTTC. The encoded protein is CASSQLGVGGEQYF.

This clone was counted only a few times. Here the CDR3 reads CASSFTGGFNEKLFF. The CDR3, as DNA: TGTGCCAGCAGCTTCACAGGGGGCTTTAATGAAAAACTGTTTTTT. J is TRBJ1-4 and V is TRBV7-2; 9 bases are shared with TRBD1. CDR1 and CDR2 (germline): SGHTA, FQGNSA. The length of the CDR3 is 15 residues. After removal of 3 bases from V and 4 bases from J, the junction contained 3 bases not matched to a gene. The full variable domain, in which reference TRBV7-2 and TRBJ1-4 provide the parts outside the CDR3, is GAGVSQSPSNKVTEKGKDVELRCDPISGHTALYWYRQSLGQGLEFLIYFQGNSAPDKSGLPSDRFSAERTGGSVSTLTIQRTQQEDSAVYLCASSFTGGFNEKLFFGSGTQLSVL.

This clone was detected once. V is TRBV30 and J is TRBJ2-2; weak D call: TRBD2 (5 bases). Germline assignment: CDR1 GTSNPN and CDR2 SVGIG (reference sequence). V dropped 7 bases and J dropped 0 bases, with 12 bases sitting between them. The CDR3 is 14 amino acids. CDR3 residues: CASDPGTNTGELFF. The CDR3 nucleotides read TGTGCCTCGGATCCGGGGACGAACACCGGGGAGCTGTTTTTT.

The V call is TRBV28, the J call TRBJ2-1; perhaps TRBD2 as D (5 bases). Trimming shortened V by 5 bases and J by 3 bases, and 14 bases separated the two germline ends. Germline V CDR1 and CDR2: MDHEN, SYDVKM. The CDR3 is made up of 15 amino acids. CDR3: CASSVGSRVYNEQFF. CDR3 nucleotides: TGTGCCAGCAGTGTTGGGAGTCGTGTCTACAATGAGCAGTTCTTC.

The chain employs TRBV9 and TRBJ2-2; TRBD1 might be the D (6 bases). Germline lookup yields CDR1 SGDLS and CDR2 YYNGEE. This CDR3 region has 16 residues. The V end lost 3 bases, the J end lost 1 base, and 13 bases lay between the germline ends. CDR3 bases: TGTGCCAGCAGCGCCCAGGGGAATCAGAACACCGGGGAGCTGTTTTTT. It specifies CASSAQGNQNTGELFF.

J is TRBJ2-3 and V is TRBV7-2; TRBD2 agrees at 7 bases. The J segment lost 2 bases and the V segment lost 1 base, leaving 6 bases of the junction unmatched. The CDR3 length is 16 residues. Germline lookup yields CDR1 SGHTA and CDR2 FQGNSA. Here the CDR3 DNA reads TGTGCCAGCAGCTTAGTACAGCGGGGATACACAGATACGCAGTATTTT. Translation gives CASSLVQRGYTDTQYF.

This sequence joins TRBV5-4 and TRBJ1-4, with D hard to call. V was shortened by 1 base and J by 8 bases, with 9 bases between the two germline ends. This CDR3 is built from 13 residues. Germline lookup yields CDR1 SGHNT and CDR2 YYREEE (reference sequence). CDR3 residues: CASSLKAEEKLFF. The CDR3 DNA follows: TGTGCCAGCAGCTTGAAAGCGGAAGAAAAACTGTTTTTT.

V and J are TRBV3-1 (or the pseudogene TRBV3-2) and TRBJ1-4; TRBD1 matches at 8 bases. There are 14 residues in the CDR3. V lost 5 bases, J lost 4 bases, and 3 bases stayed unmatched. In germline, CDR1 is LGHDT, CDR2 YNNKEL (reference sequence). In DNA form, the CDR3 reads TGTGCCAGCAGCAACGGACAGGGTAATGAAAAACTGTTTTTT. Residues: CASSNGQGNEKLFF.

This clone has just one count. The V gene is TRBV5-1, the J gene TRBJ2-5, with 11 positions matching TRBD2. Unmatched junction bases numbered 7, after V lost 4 bases and J lost 2 bases. CDR1 is SGHRS, CDR2 YFSETQ, per germline. This CDR3 spans 16 amino acids. DNA for the CDR3: TGCGCCAGCAGCCCACTGACTAGCGGGGTTCAAGAGACCCAGTACTTC. Translated: CASSPLTSGVQETQYF.

V gene TRBV15 combines with J gene TRBJ2-2; possibly TRBD2 for D (5 bases). The germline V and J ends were trimmed by 5 bases and 5 bases, with 18 bases remaining between them. This CDR3 has 16 amino acids. Germline V gene sequence: CDR1 LNHNV, CDR2 YYDKDF (reference sequence). The CDR3 loop is CATSLQTGIATGELFF. The DNA for the CDR3 is TGTGCCACCAGCCTACAAACCGGGATCGCAACCGGGGAGCTGTTTTTT.

The CDR3 here is CATSDSGTTNEQFF. For the CDR3, the DNA is TGTGCCACCAGTGACTCCGGGACTACCAATGAGCAGTTCTTC. This chain connects TRBV24-1 to TRBJ2-1; TRBD2 aligns across 7 bases. The CDR3 sequence is 14 residues long. V lost 4 bases to trimming and J lost 6 bases; unmatched junction nucleotides: 5. CDR1 is KGHDR, CDR2 SFDVKD, per germline.

The chain couples TRBV7-2 to TRBJ2-3, with TRBD2 identical over 8 bases. The CDR3 has 14 amino acids. The trim removed 6 bases at V and 4 bases at J, leaving 6 bases unmatched. CDR1 is SGHTA, CDR2 FQGNSA, per germline. DNA of the CDR3: TGTGCCAGCAGAAATAGCGGGATATCAGATACGCAGTATTTT. Its translation: CASRNSGISDTQYF.

The chain carries TRBV2 and TRBJ2-1; a weak D match, TRBD2 (6 bases). This CDR3 region has 14 residues. Trimming removed 7 bases at V and 9 bases at J, with 19 bases between. Germline V gene sequence: CDR1 SNHLY, CDR2 FYNNEI. The CDR3 DNA reads as TGTGCCAGCATGCTGGATATAGCGGATCCTGAGCAGTTCTTC. This translates into CASMLDIADPEQFF.

V and J are TRBV7-2 and TRBJ2-5; 10 bases align to TRBD2. After removal of 3 bases from V and 4 bases from J, the junction contained 2 bases not matched to a gene. The CDR3 runs 14 residues. In germline, CDR1 is SGHTA, CDR2 FQGNSA. The CDR3 coding sequence is TGTGCCAGCAGCTTCCGACTAGCGGGAGAGACCCAGTACTTC. Residues: CASSFRLAGETQYF.

This clone occurred a few times. The chain employs TRBV11-2 and TRBJ1-5, with TRBD1 matching over 10 bases. The CDR3 is 15 residues long. V shed 5 bases, J shed 7 bases, and the junction held 8 bases outside the gene matches. Germline CDR1 is SGHAT and CDR2 is FQNNGV. CDR3 bases: TGTGCCAGCAGCCTCGAGACAGGGGGCGTCCAGCCCCAGCATTTT. Its translation is CASSLETGGVQPQHF.

The chain uses TRBV11-3 and TRBJ2-7; possible D gene TRBD2, 5 bases. V lost 4 bases, J lost 3 bases, and 7 bases lay in between. The germline CDR1 and CDR2 sequences are SGHNT and YENEEA. This CDR3 is 12 amino acids long. The chain's CDR3 is CASSSGGYEQYF. CDR3 nucleotides: TGTGCCAGCAGCTCTGGAGGCTACGAGCAGTACTTC.

The chain employs TRBV19 and TRBJ2-7; TRBD1 aligns across 7 bases. Trimming took 5 bases from V and 2 from J; bases not matched to a gene: 9. This CDR3 has 15 residues. CDR1 is LNHDA and CDR2 is SQIVND in the germline V gene (reference sequence). The CDR3 sequence is CASSLSRGMPYEQYF. The CDR3 nucleotides read TGTGCCAGTAGTCTTAGCAGGGGGATGCCCTACGAGCAGTACTTC. The variable domain in full, completed from reference TRBV19 and TRBJ2-7, reads DGGITQSPKYLFRKEGQNVTLSCEQNLNHDAMYWYRQDPGQGLRLIYYSQIVNDFQKGDIAEGYSVSREKKESFPLTVTSAQKNPTAFYLCASSLSRGMPYEQYFGPGTRLTVT.

CDR3 DNA sequence: TGTGCCAGCAGCCAAACGGGAGGGGGGGGCGAGACCCAGTACTTC. Its protein is CASSQTGGGGETQYF. The rearrangement links TRBV3-1 (or the pseudogene TRBV3-2) to TRBJ2-5; 8 positions match TRBD2. The CDR3 contains 15 residues. V was pared by 2 bases and J by 5 bases, with 7 bases of the junction left unmatched. Germline V gene lookup returns CDR1 LGHDT and CDR2 YNNKEL (reference sequence).